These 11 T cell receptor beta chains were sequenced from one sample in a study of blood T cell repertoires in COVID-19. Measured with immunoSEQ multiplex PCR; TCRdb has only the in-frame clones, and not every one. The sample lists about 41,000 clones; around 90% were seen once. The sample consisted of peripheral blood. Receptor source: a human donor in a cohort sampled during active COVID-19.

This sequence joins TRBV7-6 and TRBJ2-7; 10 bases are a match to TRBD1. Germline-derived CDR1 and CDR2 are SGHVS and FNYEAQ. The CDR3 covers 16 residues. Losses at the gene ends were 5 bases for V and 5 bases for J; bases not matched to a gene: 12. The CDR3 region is CASSLDHRDRGHEQYF. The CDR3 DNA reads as TGTGCCAGCAGCCTTGACCACCGGGACAGGGGTCACGAGCAGTACTTC.

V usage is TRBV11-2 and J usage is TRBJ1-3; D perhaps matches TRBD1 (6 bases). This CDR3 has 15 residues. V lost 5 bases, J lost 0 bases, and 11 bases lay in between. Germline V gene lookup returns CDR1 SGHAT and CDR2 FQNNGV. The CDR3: CASSHGQFSGNTIYF. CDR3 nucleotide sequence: TGTGCCAGCAGCCATGGACAGTTCTCTGGAAACACCATATATTTT.

DNA for the CDR3: TGTGCCAGCAGTTTCGGGAATCATAATGAAAAACTGTTTTTT. Protein product: CASSFGNHNEKLFF. The rearrangement uses TRBV27 and TRBJ1-4, with D unresolved. The length of the CDR3 is 14 residues. The ends were cut back, 3 bases at V and 4 bases at J, with 9 bases in the middle. Germline values: CDR1 MNHEY, CDR2 SMNVEV (reference sequence).

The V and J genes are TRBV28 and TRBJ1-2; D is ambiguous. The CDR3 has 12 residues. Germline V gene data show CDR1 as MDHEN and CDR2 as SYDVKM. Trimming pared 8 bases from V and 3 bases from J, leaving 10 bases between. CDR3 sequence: CASSGNHYGYTF. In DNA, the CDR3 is TGTGCCAGCTCGGGGAACCACTATGGCTACACCTTC.

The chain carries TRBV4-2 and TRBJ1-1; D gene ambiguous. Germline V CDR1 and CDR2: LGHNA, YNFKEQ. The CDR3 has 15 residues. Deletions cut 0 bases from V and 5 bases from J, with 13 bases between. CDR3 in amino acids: CASSQEDGGGTEAFF. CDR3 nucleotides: TGTGCCAGCAGCCAAGAAGACGGAGGCGGGACTGAAGCTTTCTTT.

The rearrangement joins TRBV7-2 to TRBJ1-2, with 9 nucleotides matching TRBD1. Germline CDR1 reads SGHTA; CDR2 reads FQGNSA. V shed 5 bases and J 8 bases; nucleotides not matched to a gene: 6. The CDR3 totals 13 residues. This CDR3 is CASSARTGVGYTF. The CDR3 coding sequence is TGTGCCAGCAGCGCCAGGACAGGGGTCGGCTACACCTTC.

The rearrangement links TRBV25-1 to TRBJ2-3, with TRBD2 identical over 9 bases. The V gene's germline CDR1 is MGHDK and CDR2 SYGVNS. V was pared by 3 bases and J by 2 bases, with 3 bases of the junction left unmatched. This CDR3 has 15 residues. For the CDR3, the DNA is TGTGCCAGCAGTGATGGCGGGAGGGTCACAGATACGCAGTATTTT. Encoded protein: CASSDGGRVTDTQYF.

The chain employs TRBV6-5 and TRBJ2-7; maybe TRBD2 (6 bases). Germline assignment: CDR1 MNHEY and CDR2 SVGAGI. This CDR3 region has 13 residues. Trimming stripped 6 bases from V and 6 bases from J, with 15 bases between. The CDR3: CASRSAGGGEQYF. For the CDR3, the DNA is TGTGCCAGCAGATCAGCCGGGGGAGGCGAGCAGTACTTC.

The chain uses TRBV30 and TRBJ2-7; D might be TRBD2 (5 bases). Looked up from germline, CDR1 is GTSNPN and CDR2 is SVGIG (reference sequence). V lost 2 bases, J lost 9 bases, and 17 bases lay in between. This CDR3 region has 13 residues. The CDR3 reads CAWSPGLLRVQYF. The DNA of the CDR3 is TGTGCCTGGAGTCCTGGACTCCTACGAGTGCAGTACTTC.

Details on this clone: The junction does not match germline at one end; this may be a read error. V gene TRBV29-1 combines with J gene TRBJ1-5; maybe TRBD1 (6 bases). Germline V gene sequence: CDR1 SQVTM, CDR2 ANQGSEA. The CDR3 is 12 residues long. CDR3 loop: CSVAGANQLQHF. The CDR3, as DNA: TGCAGCGTTGCAGGGGCGAATCAGCTCCAGCATTTT.

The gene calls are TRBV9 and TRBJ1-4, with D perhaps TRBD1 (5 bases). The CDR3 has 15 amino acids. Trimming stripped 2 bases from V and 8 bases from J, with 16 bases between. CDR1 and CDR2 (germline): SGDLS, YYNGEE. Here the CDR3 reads CASSVGHKNSEKLFF. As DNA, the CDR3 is TGTGCCAGCAGCGTGGGGCATAAAAACAGCGAAAAACTGTTTTTT. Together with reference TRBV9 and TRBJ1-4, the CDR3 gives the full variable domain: DSGVTQTPKHLITATGQRVTLRCSPRSGDLSVYWYQQSLDQGLQFLIQYYNGEERAKGNILERFSAQQFPDLHSELNLSSLELGDSALYFCASSVGHKNSEKLFFGSGTQLSVL.